The TCR beta chain described here comes from a study of blood T cells in healthy people across ages. As for this clonotype: Its antigen remains unknown.

Study-level results: Compared with aged donors, long-lived donors showed fewer expanded clones, suggesting selection. Unsorted PBMC material precluded a definitive naive versus antigen-experienced comparison.

Ranging in age from about 6 to 95, the donors were healthy Caucasian individuals from Russia. After removal of 7 bases from V and 8 bases from J, the junction contained 13 bases not matched to a gene. CDR1 is SGHTA, CDR2 FQGNSA, per germline. This CDR3 contains 15 residues. A J-beta primer mix and a sample-barcoded 5' primer were used in a second PCR of roughly 6 to 11 cycles. Via MiXCR, TCRdb re-called the 5' RACE reads, giving one row per CDR3 protein. The sample lists some 780,000 distinct CDR3 sequences, around 50% occurring once. This sequence originates from a man in his forties in good health. Sequencing used blood. The rearrangement uses TRBV7-2 and TRBJ2-1, with TRBD2 identical over 8 bases. Here the CDR3 reads CASTTHGGGTYEQFF. In nucleotides, the CDR3 is TGTGCCAGCACCACCCACGGGGGGGGCACCTATGAGCAGTTCTTC.